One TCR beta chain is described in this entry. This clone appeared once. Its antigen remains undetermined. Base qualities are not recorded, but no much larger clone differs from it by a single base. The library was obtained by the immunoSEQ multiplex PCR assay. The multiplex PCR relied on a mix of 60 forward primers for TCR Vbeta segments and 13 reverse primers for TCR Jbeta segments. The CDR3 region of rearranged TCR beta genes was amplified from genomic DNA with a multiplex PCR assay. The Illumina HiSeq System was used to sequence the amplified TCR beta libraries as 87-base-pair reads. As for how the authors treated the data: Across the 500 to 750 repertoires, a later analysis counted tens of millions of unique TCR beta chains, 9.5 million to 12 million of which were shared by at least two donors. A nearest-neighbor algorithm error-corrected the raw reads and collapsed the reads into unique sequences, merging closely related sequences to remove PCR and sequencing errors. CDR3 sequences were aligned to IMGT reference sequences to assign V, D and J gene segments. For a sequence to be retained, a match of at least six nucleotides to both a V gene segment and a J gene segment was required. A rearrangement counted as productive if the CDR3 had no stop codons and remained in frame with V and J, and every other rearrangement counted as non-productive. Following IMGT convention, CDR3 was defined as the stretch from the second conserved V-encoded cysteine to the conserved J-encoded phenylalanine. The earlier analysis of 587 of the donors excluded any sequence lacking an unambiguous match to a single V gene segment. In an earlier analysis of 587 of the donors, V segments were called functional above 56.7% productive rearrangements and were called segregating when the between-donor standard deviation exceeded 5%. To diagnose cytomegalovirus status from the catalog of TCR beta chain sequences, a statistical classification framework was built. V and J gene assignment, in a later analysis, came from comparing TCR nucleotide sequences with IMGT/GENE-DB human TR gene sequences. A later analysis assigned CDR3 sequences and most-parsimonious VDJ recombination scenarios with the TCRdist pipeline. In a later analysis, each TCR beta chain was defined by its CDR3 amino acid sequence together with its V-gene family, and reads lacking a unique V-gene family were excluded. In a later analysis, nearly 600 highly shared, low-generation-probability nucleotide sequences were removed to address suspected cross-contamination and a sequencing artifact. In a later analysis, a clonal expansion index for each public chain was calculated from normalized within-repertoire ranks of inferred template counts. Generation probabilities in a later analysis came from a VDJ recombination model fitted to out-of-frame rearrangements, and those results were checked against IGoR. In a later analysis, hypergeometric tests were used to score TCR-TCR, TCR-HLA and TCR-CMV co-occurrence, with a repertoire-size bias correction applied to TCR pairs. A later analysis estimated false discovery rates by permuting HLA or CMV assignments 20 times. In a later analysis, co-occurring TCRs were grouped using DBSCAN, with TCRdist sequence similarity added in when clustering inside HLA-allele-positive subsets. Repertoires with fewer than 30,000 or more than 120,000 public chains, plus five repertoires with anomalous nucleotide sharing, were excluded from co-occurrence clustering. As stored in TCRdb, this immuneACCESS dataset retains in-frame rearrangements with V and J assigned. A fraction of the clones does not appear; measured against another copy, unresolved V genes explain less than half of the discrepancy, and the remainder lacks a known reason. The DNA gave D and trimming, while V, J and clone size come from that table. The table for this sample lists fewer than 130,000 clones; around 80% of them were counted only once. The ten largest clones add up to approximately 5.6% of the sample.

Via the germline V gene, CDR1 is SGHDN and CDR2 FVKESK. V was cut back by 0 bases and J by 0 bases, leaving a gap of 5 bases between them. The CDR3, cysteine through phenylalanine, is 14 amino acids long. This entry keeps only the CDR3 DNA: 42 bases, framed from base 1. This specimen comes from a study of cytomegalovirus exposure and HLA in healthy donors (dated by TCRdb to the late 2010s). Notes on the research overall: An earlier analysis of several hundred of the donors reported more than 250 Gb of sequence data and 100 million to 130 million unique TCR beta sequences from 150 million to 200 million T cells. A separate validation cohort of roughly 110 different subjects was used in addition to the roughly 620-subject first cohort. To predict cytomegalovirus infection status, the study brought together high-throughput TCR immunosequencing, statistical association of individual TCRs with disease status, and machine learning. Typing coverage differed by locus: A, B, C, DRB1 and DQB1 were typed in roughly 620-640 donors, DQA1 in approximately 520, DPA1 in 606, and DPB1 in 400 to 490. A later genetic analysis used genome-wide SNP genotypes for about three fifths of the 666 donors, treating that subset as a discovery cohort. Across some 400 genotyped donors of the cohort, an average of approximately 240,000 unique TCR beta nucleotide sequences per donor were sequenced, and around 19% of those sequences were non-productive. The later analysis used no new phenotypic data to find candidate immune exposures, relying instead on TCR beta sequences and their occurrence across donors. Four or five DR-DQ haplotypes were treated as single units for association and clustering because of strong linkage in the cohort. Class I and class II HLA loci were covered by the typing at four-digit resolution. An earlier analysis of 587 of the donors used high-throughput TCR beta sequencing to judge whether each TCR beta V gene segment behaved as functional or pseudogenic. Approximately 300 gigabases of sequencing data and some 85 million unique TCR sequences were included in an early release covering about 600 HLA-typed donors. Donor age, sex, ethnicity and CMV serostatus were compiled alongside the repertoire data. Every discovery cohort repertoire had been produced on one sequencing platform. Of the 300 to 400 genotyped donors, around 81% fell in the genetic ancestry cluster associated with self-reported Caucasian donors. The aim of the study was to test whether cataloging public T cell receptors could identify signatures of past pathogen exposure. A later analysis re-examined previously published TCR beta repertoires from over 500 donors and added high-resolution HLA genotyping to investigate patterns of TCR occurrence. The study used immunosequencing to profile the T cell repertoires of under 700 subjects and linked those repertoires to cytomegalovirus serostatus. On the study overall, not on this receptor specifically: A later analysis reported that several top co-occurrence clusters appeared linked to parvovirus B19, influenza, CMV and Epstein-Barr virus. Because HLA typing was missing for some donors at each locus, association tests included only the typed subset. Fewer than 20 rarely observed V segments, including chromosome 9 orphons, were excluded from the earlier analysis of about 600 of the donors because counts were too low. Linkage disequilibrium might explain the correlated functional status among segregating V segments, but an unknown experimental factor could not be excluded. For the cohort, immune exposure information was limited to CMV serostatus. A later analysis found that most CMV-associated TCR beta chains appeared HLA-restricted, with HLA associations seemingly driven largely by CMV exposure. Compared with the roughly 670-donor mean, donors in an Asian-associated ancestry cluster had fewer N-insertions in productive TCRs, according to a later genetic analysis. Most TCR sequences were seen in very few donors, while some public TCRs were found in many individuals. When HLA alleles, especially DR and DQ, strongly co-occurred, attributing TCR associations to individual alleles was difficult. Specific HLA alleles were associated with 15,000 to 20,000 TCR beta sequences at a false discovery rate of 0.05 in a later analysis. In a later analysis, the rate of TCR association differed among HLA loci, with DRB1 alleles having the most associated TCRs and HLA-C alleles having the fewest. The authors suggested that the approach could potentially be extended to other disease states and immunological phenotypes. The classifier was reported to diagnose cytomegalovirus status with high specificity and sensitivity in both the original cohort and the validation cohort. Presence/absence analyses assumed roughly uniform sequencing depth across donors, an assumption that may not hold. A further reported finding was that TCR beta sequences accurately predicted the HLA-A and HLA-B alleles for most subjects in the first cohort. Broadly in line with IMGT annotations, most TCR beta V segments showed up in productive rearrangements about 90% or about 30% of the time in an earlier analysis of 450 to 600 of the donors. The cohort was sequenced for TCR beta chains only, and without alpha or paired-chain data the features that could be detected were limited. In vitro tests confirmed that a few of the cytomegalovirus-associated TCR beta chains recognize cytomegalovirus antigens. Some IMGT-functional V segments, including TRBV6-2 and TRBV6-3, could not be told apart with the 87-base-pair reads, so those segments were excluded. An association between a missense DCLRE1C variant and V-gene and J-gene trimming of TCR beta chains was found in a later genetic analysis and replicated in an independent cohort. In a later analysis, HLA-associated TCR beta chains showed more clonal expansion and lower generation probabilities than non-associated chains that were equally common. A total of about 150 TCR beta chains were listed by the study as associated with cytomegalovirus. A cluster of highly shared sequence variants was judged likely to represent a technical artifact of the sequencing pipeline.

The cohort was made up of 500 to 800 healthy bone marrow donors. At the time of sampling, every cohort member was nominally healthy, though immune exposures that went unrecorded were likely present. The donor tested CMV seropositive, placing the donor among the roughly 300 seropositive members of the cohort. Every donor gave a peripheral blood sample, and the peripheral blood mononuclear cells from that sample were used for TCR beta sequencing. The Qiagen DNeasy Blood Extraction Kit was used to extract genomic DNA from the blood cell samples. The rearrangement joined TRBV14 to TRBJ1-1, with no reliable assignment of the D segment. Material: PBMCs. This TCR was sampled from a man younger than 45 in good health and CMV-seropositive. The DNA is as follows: TGTGCCAGCAGCCAAGACAGGATGAACACTGAAGCTTTCTTT. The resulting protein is CASSQDRMNTEAFF.